Reported below is one TCR beta chain. Unique molecular identifiers were incorporated when the TCRbeta library was constructed. A single record per CDR3 protein comes from TCRdb applying MiXCR to the PCR reads. Among fewer than 700,000 distinct CDR3 sequences listed, around 13% were seen once. The sample comes from a study of T-cell reconstitution after alpha-beta-depleted transplantation in children. The sequence derives from a male patient younger than 18 who had a stem cell transplant for acute myeloid leukemia, so the T cells may come from the graft donor. The sequenced sample was PBMCs, mostly from graft donor cells, obtained 360 days after TCRalphabeta/CD19-depleted stem cell transplant.

The CDR3, as DNA: TGCAGTGCTAGCTCCAAATACAATGAGCAGTTCTTC. It codes for CSASSKYNEQFF. The rearrangement uses TRBV20-1 and TRBJ2-1; D gene unclear. The V gene's germline CDR1 is DFQATT and CDR2 SNEGSKA (reference sequence). CDR3 length equals 12 residues. Trimming took off 3 bases at V and 4 bases at J, with 7 bases between the two ends.